This TCR beta chain was retrieved from a study of T cells in Graves' hyperthyroidism and ophthalmopathy (dated by TCRdb to between 2018 and 2021). In terms of the full investigation: Peripheral blood samples were taken at initial diagnosis, before any treatment was given. The paper describes TCR Vbeta CDR3 sequencing of roughly 130 peripheral blood samples, made up of fewer than 50 ophthalmopathy patients, more than 70 hyperthyroidism patients and approximately 17 progressor patients. The approximately 100 discovery patients were divided at random into training and test sets in a 7:3 ratio. Following sampling, methimazole starting at 30 mg daily was given to hyperthyroidism patients, and high-dose intravenous methylprednisolone was given to ophthalmopathy patients. In addition, the study compared T-cell repertoires in thyroid tissue and in blood from five to seven Graves' hyperthyroidism patients. A discovery cohort of about a hundred patients, 43 with Graves' ophthalmopathy and approximately 55 with stable Graves' hyperthyroidism, was used to find distinguishing TCR V-J signatures. Prospective prediction of ophthalmopathy was tested in an independent validation cohort of 18 to 20 hyperthyroidism patients and 17 patients who later progressed to ophthalmopathy. What the authors observed across the whole study: No statistical method was used to fix the sample size in advance, and group allocation was not hidden from the investigators. Most expanded thyroid clonotypes (frequency above 0.001) were also detected in blood, suggesting blood repertoires may reflect thyroid immune responses. In validation, the model predicted progression to ophthalmopathy a median of around six months before onset, with about 67% sensitivity and 72.22% specificity. In cross-validation, a model built on a 13 V-J signature told ophthalmopathy apart from stable hyperthyroidism with roughly 87% sensitivity and roughly 83% specificity, and in testing the same model reached 80%/75%.

Points on this clonotype: Its target antigen remains unknown. Per-base quality was not reported, and no clone a single base away is much larger than it.

Compared with germline, V lacks 5 bases and J lacks 5 bases; bases without a gene match: 6. Its CDR3 holds 15 amino acids, cysteine through phenylalanine. The CDR3 DNA has 45 bases and is translated from base 1. The germline V gene encodes CDR1 SGHAT and CDR2 FQNNGV. Hyperthyroidism patients were newly diagnosed, with disease duration under 2 months, and aged 18 to 65 years. Exclusion was applied to patients with uncontrolled infections, other autoimmune diseases, pregnancy or lactation. Diagnoses were based on clinical symptoms, serum thyroxine and TRAb, thyroid ultrasound and orbital computed tomography. Blood from progressor patients was collected at the time of first diagnosis with hyperthyroidism, before any ophthalmopathy symptoms had appeared. Ficoll-Paque density gradient centrifugation was used to isolate PBMCs from 8 to 10 ml of fresh peripheral blood. Progressor patients were defined as those initially diagnosed with Graves' hyperthyroidism in whom ophthalmopathy developed during follow-up. Trizol reagent was used to extract total RNA, and RNA quality was then checked on an Agilent 2100 Bioanalyzer.

The TCR beta CDR3 regions were amplified from the RNA transcripts. For the first round of RT-PCR on the TCR CDR3, the HTBI primer set was used together with the Qiagen OneStep RT-PCR kit. Libraries were constructed in a second round of multiplex PCR, after which size selection and purification were carried out. Sequencing of the libraries was done on an Illumina HiSeq2000 using paired-end 100 bp reads. The study's processing was this. SOAPnuke was used to process the raw data, throwing out any read that contained adapters or uncalled bases, had a mean Phred below 15, or lacked an exact constant-primer or identifier match. High-quality paired reads were merged using COPE v1.2.5, and each unique nucleotide sequence was defined as a clonotype. MiTCR v1.1 was used to align clonotypes to the IMGT TRBV, TRBD and TRBJ reference segments. Analysis was restricted to V-J combinations with a frequency above 0.0001, which covered roughly 99% of repertoires. A TCS score was defined as the ratio of F50 (clonal expansion) to E x V (chaos), with BLOSUM62-based TCRdist applied between CDR3 peptides within each V-J. Welch's t-statistics and random forest reduced 514 V-J features to fewer than 15, which were used in a naive Bayes classifier (R e1071). The public sequencing data were trimmed at Q25 with fastp and processed into clonotypes with MiXCR by TCRdb, which kept only in-frame beta chains. Each CDR3 protein appears once, grouped with its most common genes and DNA. These V and J calls originate from TCRdb's pipeline instead of the authors' own analysis. Counted in this sample were over 250,000 distinct CDR3 sequences; 20% to 25% of them appeared once. The ten largest make up about 30% of the sample.

The origin of this receptor is a man aged 35-49 years with Graves' hyperthyroidism that later progressed to Graves' ophthalmopathy. The sequencing input was blood. The V gene is TRBV11-2 and the J gene is TRBJ1-2; TRBD1 matches 12 bases in the middle. The CDR3 is CASSRGQGAGYGYTF. Read as DNA, the sequence is TGTGCCAGCAGCAGGGGACAGGGGGCCGGGTATGGCTACACCTTC.